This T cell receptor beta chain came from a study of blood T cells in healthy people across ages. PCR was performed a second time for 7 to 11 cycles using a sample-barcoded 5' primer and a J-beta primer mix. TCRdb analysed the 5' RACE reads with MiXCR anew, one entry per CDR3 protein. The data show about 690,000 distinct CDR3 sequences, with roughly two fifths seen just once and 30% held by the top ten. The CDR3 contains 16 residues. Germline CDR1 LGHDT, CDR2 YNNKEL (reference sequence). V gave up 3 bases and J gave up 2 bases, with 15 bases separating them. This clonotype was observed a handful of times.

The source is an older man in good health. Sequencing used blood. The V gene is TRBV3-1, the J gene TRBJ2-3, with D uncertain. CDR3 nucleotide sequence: TGTGCCAGCAGCCAGGGTAATAAGCCTTTCACAGATACGCAGTATTTT. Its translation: CASSQGNKPFTDTQYF.